This TCR beta chain was observed in a study of blood T cell repertoires in COVID-19. Background on the study: From T cells, B-cell-depleted T cells, or PBMCs came the material, which was cDNA or gDNA.

The CDR3 contains 15 residues. The V gene's germline CDR1 is LNHNV and CDR2 YYDKDF (reference sequence). V was pared by 1 base and J by 7 bases, with 2 bases of the junction left unmatched. Clones were read by immunoSEQ multiplex PCR, and TCRdb kept only the in-frame ones, dropping some. The sample lists more than 10,000 clones, about nine tenths seen once, with over 25% in the top ten. This sequence was found in a woman between 65 and 79 years old with active COVID-19. Sequenced material: peripheral blood. This chain connects TRBV15 to TRBJ2-1; 12 bases line up with TRBD2. The CDR3 spells CATSRVLAGGNEQFF. CDR3 sequence (DNA): TGTGCCACCAGCAGAGTCCTAGCGGGAGGGAATGAGCAGTTCTTC.